This T cell receptor (beta chain) comes out of a study of blood T cell repertoires in COVID-19. Concerning this clone: Different DNA sequences within this sample yield the same CDR3.

Profiling relied on immunoSEQ multiplex PCR, and the TCRdb table lists in-frame clones only, not all of them. The sample holds roughly 290,000 clones, more than 75% seen once. Sequenced input: peripheral blood. The clonotype originates from a woman between 25 and 40 years old who had recovered from COVID-19.

CDR3 bases: TGTGCCAGCAGCCAAGGCGGGGGGGCGCTAGCCAAAAACATTCAGTACTTC. It yields the protein CASSQGGGALAKNIQYF. J is TRBJ2-4 and V is TRBV3-1 (or the pseudogene TRBV3-2); 9 bases are a match to TRBD2. The CDR3 length is 17 residues. V shed 1 base, J shed 0 bases, and the junction held 4 bases outside the gene matches. Germline values: CDR1 LGHDT, CDR2 YNNKEL (reference sequence).